What follows describes a single T cell receptor beta chain. Its antigen is unknown. Libraries were prepared by immunoSEQ multiplex PCR; TCRdb keeps only in-frame clonotypes and omits some of them. Among approximately 120,000 clones listed, 75% to 90% were seen once. In germline, CDR1 is MDHEN, CDR2 SYDVKM. This CDR3 spans 13 amino acids. Trimming cost V 5 bases and J 6 bases, with 13 bases left between them. This record belongs to a study of T cell responses to AZD1222 COVID-19 vaccine. Study-wide context: Second-dose schedules of about 4 or about 12 weeks were combined.

General observations from the study: Two AZD1222 administrations were followed by greater Spike-specific TCR breadth and depth. In a largely white British group with more females than males, clonal diversity was possibly underestimated.

This sequence originates from an adult in good health. Here the sequenced sample was peripheral blood, taken on day 0 of AZD1222 vaccination. This chain joins TRBV28 and TRBJ1-1; D is unclear. The DNA for the CDR3 is TGTGCCAGCAGTCGGATGGGCCTCTCTGAAGCTTTCTTT. Translation gives CASSRMGLSEAFF.